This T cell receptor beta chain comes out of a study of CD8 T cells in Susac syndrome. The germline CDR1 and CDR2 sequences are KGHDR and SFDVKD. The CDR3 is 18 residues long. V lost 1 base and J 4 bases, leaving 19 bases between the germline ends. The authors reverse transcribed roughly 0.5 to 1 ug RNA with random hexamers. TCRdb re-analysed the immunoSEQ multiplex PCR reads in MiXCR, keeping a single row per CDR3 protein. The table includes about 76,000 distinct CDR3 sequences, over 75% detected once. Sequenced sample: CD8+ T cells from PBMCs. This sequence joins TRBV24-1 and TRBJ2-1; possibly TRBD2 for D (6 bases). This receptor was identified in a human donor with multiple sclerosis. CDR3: CATSDFSGSTLGYNEQFF. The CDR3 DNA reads TGTGCCACCAGTGATTTTAGCGGCTCCACCCTCGGGTACAATGAGCAGTTCTTC.